Below are 5 T cell receptor beta chains sequenced from a single sample in a study of T cell repertoires in cytomegalovirus infection. TCRdb fed the reads into MiXCR, producing one record per CDR3 protein. Of more than 500,000 distinct CDR3 sequences listed, 15% to 20% are singletons. What was sequenced was CD8+ T cells from PBMCs. Receptor source: a human donor in good health (CMV status not recorded). Some clones in this sample may be carry-over from other donors' samples.

This clonotype was recorded a few times. The genes are TRBV4-3 and TRBJ2-5, with 7 bases matching TRBD2. J lost 5 bases, V lost 1 base, and 7 bases had no gene match. CDR3 length equals 15 residues. Germline V gene data show CDR1 as LGHNA and CDR2 as YSLEER. The CDR3 sequence: CASSQARVGGETQYF. The DNA of the CDR3 is TGCGCCAGCAGCCAAGCCCGCGTGGGAGGGGAGACCCAGTACTTC.

The chain is built from TRBV5-6 and TRBJ1-5, with 8 bases identical to TRBD1. The CDR3 runs 14 residues. The V and J ends lost 4 bases and 6 bases, in that order; junction bases with no gene match: 6. Germline V gene sequence: CDR1 SGHDT, CDR2 YYEEEE. Here the CDR3 DNA reads TGTGCCAGCAGCCTACAGGGGGGGAGTCAGCCCCAGCATTTT. It translates to CASSLQGGSQPQHF.

This clonotype has only a few counts. This chain uses TRBV25-1 with TRBJ2-1; TRBD2 agrees at 10 bases. After removal of 3 bases from V and 7 bases from J, the junction contained 6 bases not matched to a gene. The germline V gene encodes CDR1 MGHDK and CDR2 SYGVNS. The CDR3 is 15 residues long. The CDR3 is CASSDSSGGLNEQFF. The CDR3 DNA reads as TGTGCCAGCAGTGACTCTAGCGGGGGCTTGAATGAGCAGTTCTTC.

The chain recombines TRBV28 with TRBJ2-1, with TRBD2 matching 7 bases. Germline V gene lookup returns CDR1 MDHEN and CDR2 SYDVKM. The trim removed 3 bases at V and 9 bases at J, leaving 8 bases unmatched. There are 14 residues in the CDR3. The CDR3 is CASSFGGGLGEQFF. In DNA form, the CDR3 reads TGTGCCAGCAGTTTCGGGGGAGGGCTGGGTGAGCAGTTCTTC.

In its sample, this clonotype was seen many times. The chain carries TRBV25-1 and TRBJ1-2; D call uncertain. Trimming pared 3 bases from V and 4 bases from J, leaving 12 bases between. Germline V gives CDR1 MGHDK, CDR2 SYGVNS. There are 14 residues in the CDR3. The CDR3 nucleotides are TGTGCCAGCAGTGAGACCCTCGCGGGCTATGGCTACACCTTC. This gives the protein CASSETLAGYGYTF.